A selection of T cell receptor beta chains follows, all from one sample in a study of identical twins. Each CDR3 protein gets one entry after TCRdb re-called the 5' RACE reads with MiXCR. The table includes 100,000 to 110,000 distinct CDR3 sequences, less than 6.5% detected once. Source material: memory T cells sorted from blood. These receptors came from a woman aged 50 to 65 in good health. CDR3s include the opening cysteine and the closing phenylalanine or tryptophan. A D gene is named only where the DNA matches it firmly. The size of a clone is reported for some rows only, either as once, few or many, or as a class for expanded clones.

V gene	D gene	J gene	CDR3 length	clone size	CDR3 protein	CDR3 DNA
TRBV5-1	-	TRBJ2-5	14	-	CASSLVGGQETQYF	TGCGCCAGCAGCTTGGTGGGGGGCCAAGAGACCCAGTACTTC
TRBV7-9	-	TRBJ2-7	15	-	CASSLTSGATYEQYF	TGTGCCAGCAGCTTAACATCCGGGGCCACCTACGAGCAGTACTTC
TRBV18	-	TRBJ2-5	14	many	CASSPTGSRETQYF	TGTGCCAGCTCACCCACTGGGAGCCGAGAGACCCAGTACTTC
TRBV12-3/TRBV12-4	-	TRBJ1-4	13	many	CASSLSGVEKLFF	TGTGCCAGCAGTTTATCGGGAGTTGAAAAACTGTTTTTT
TRBV25-1	TRBD2	TRBJ2-1	15	many	CASSASGSSYNEQFF	TGTGCCAGCAGTGCTAGCGGGAGCTCCTACAATGAGCAGTTCTTC
TRBV28	-	TRBJ2-1	12	-	CASSLRDIEQFF	TGTGCCAGCAGTCTCCGGGACATTGAGCAGTTCTTC
TRBV6-5	TRBD1	TRBJ1-2	15	many	CASHRGGTANYGYTF	TGTGCCAGCCATAGGGGGGGGACAGCTAACTATGGCTACACCTTC
TRBV10-3	TRBD1	TRBJ1-3	15	many	CATDDQGASGNTIYF	TGTGCCACGGATGATCAGGGGGCCTCTGGAAACACCATATATTTT
TRBV20-1	TRBD2	TRBJ2-3	14	many	CSASSSGKADTQYF	TGCAGTGCTTCATCTAGCGGGAAGGCAGATACGCAGTATTTT
TRBV10-3	-	TRBJ1-1	11	many	CAVRENTEAFF	TGTGCCGTACGTGAGAACACTGAAGCTTTCTTT
TRBV20-1	TRBD1	TRBJ2-3	16	-	CSARGGDRIATDTQYF	TGCAGTGCTAGAGGTGGGGACAGAATCGCCACAGATACGCAGTATTTT
TRBV27	TRBD2	TRBJ2-5	15	many	CASRRRGSNQETQYF	TGTGCCAGCCGCCGCCGCGGGAGTAACCAAGAGACCCAGTACTTC
TRBV20-1	TRBD2	TRBJ2-3	15	few	CSARALAGGSDTQYF	TGCAGTGCTAGAGCCCTAGCGGGAGGGTCAGATACGCAGTATTTT
TRBV19	TRBD1	TRBJ1-5	14	-	CASSIGAGGQPQHF	TGTGCCAGTAGTATAGGGGCAGGGGGACAGCCCCAGCATTTT
TRBV5-1	-	TRBJ1-2	14	few	CASSLEGDNYGYTF	TGCGCCAGCAGCTTGGAAGGGGATAACTATGGCTACACCTTC
TRBV20-1	TRBD1	TRBJ1-1	15	many	CSARDIQGSDTEAFF	TGCAGTGCTAGAGACATACAGGGGTCGGACACTGAAGCTTTCTTT
TRBV5-1	TRBD1	TRBJ2-5	16	many	CASNELRGQGQETQYF	TGCGCCAGCAACGAGTTGCGGGGACAGGGCCAAGAGACCCAGTACTTC
TRBV20-1	TRBD1	TRBJ1-2	13	-	CSAPGQTDYGYTF	TGCAGTGCCCCGGGACAGACAGACTATGGCTACACCTTC
TRBV12-3/TRBV12-4	-	TRBJ2-3	11	few	CATALKDTQYF	TGTGCCACCGCCCTTAAAGATACGCAGTATTTT
TRBV15	-	TRBJ2-7	12	few	CATSKEGLEQYF	TGTGCCACCAGCAAAGAGGGGCTCGAGCAGTACTTC
TRBV11-2	TRBD1	TRBJ1-1	15	few	CASSLRTGMNTEAFF	TGTGCCAGCAGCCTCCGGACAGGGATGAACACTGAAGCTTTCTTT
TRBV7-9	-	TRBJ2-7	16	few	CASSLVRGILSYEQYF	TGTGCCAGCAGCTTAGTGAGAGGGATCCTCTCCTACGAGCAGTACTTC
TRBV2	TRBD2	TRBJ2-1	16	few	CASRPDPGLADNEQFF	TGTGCCAGCAGGCCGGACCCGGGACTAGCGGACAATGAGCAGTTCTTC
TRBV4-1	TRBD1	TRBJ1-1	16	many	CASSFPRQGKNTEAFF	TGCGCCAGCAGCTTCCCTAGACAGGGCAAGAACACTGAAGCTTTCTTT
TRBV30	-	TRBJ1-1	12	few	CAWSGGGTEAFF	TGTGCCTGGAGTGGGGGGGGCACTGAAGCTTTCTTT
TRBV12-3/TRBV12-4	-	TRBJ2-2	15	many	CASSFIGSFPGELFF	TGTGCCAGCTCCTTTATAGGGTCCTTCCCCGGGGAGCTGTTTTTT
TRBV11-1	-	TRBJ2-7	13	many	CASSLVEVHEQYF	TGTGCCAGCAGCTTAGTGGAGGTGCACGAGCAGTACTTC
TRBV29-1	TRBD1	TRBJ1-6	15	many	CSGKQGSSYNSPLHF	TGCAGCGGAAAACAGGGGAGCTCCTATAATTCACCCCTCCACTTT
TRBV3-1	-	TRBJ2-3	16	-	CASSQASTARTDTQYF	TGTGCCAGCAGCCAAGCTTCTACGGCCCGCACAGATACGCAGTATTTT
TRBV21-1	-	TRBJ2-5	16	many	CASSKGGSTVQETQYF	TGTGCCAGCAGCAAAGGAGGTTCGACAGTCCAAGAGACCCAGTACTTC
TRBV5-6	-	TRBJ1-5	15	-	CASSPGRGGGQPQHF	TGTGCCAGCAGCCCGGGGAGAGGCGGGGGTCAGCCCCAGCATTTT
TRBV5-6	TRBD2	TRBJ2-1	14	many	CASSLTSGSDEQFF	TGTGCCAGCAGCCTGACTAGCGGTAGCGATGAGCAGTTCTTC
TRBV5-6	-	TRBJ2-5	14	few	CASSSWGAGETQYF	TGTGCCAGCAGCTCGTGGGGCGCCGGGGAGACCCAGTACTTC
TRBV14	TRBD1	TRBJ1-3	15	-	CASSQTDRGRITIYF	TGTGCCAGCAGCCAGACGGACAGGGGACGGATCACCATATATTTT
TRBV6-4	-	TRBJ1-1	14	few	CASSDSRKGAEAFF	TGTGCCAGCAGTGACTCTAGAAAAGGGGCTGAAGCTTTCTTT
TRBV11-3	TRBD1	TRBJ1-1	15	few	CASKNVQGARAEAFF	TGTGCCAGCAAGAATGTTCAGGGGGCGCGAGCTGAAGCTTTCTTT
TRBV12-3/TRBV12-4	TRBD1	TRBJ1-1	15	many	CASRPRTGRNTEAFF	TGTGCCAGCAGACCTAGGACAGGGCGGAACACTGAAGCTTTCTTT
TRBV5-1	TRBD2	TRBJ2-1	16	many	CASSLKSGGSYNEQFF	TGCGCCAGCAGCTTGAAGAGCGGGGGGTCCTACAATGAGCAGTTCTTC
TRBV18	-	TRBJ2-1	12	many	CASSEVGPEQFF	TGTGCCAGCTCAGAAGTGGGGCCTGAGCAGTTCTTC
TRBV18	-	TRBJ2-4	13	-	CASSPWETNIQYF	TGTGCCAGCTCACCATGGGAGACCAACATTCAGTACTTC
TRBV11-2	-	TRBJ2-6	14	few	CASSARWGANVLTF	TGTGCCAGCAGCGCTAGGTGGGGGGCCAACGTCCTGACTTTC
TRBV20-1	-	TRBJ2-1	14	many	CSARDLNRYNEQFF	TGCAGTGCTAGAGATCTAAACAGATACAATGAGCAGTTCTTC
TRBV2	-	TRBJ2-2	12	many	CASSVYSGELFF	TGTGCCAGCAGTGTATATTCCGGGGAGCTGTTTTTT
TRBV7-6	TRBD2	TRBJ2-1	17	few	CASSSDYSGRAFDEQFF	TGTGCCAGCAGCTCAGACTATAGCGGGAGGGCCTTCGATGAGCAGTTCTTC
TRBV3-1	-	TRBJ2-3	15	few	CASSQLADNTDTQYF	TGTGCCAGCAGCCAGTTAGCGGATAACACAGATACGCAGTATTTT
TRBV12-3/TRBV12-4	TRBD1	TRBJ2-7	14	many	CASILGQGGYEQYF	TGTGCCAGCATTCTAGGACAGGGTGGCTACGAGCAGTACTTC
TRBV10-1	TRBD2	TRBJ2-2	14	many	CASSTSGSNGELFF	TGCGCCAGCAGCACTAGCGGGAGTAACGGGGAGCTGTTTTTT
TRBV7-9	-	TRBJ2-1	14	many	CASRLALGGNEQFF	TGTGCCAGCAGGCTAGCCCTCGGGGGCAATGAGCAGTTCTTC
TRBV5-6	-	TRBJ2-3	14	many	CASSLPRGTDTQYF	TGTGCCAGCAGCCTGCCTCGTGGCACAGATACGCAGTATTTT
TRBV28	-	TRBJ2-3	18	-	CASSLGSLFRESTDTQYF	TGTGCCAGCAGTTTAGGTTCGTTGTTCCGGGAGAGCACAGATACGCAGTATTTT
TRBV5-1	TRBD1	TRBJ2-5	14	many	CASSLGQGLETQYF	TGCGCCAGCAGCTTAGGACAGGGTCTAGAGACCCAGTACTTC
TRBV5-1	-	TRBJ2-7	12	few	CASGKSAYEQYF	TGCGCCAGCGGTAAGTCTGCCTACGAGCAGTACTTC
TRBV12-3/TRBV12-4	-	TRBJ1-5	13	many	CASSYSSNQPQHF	TGTGCCAGCAGCTACAGTAGCAATCAGCCCCAGCATTTT
TRBV12-3/TRBV12-4	TRBD1	TRBJ1-5	15	many	CASSLSGGSNQPQHF	TGTGCCAGCAGTTTATCAGGGGGTAGCAATCAGCCCCAGCATTTT